Each of the 27 T cell receptor beta chains below was sequenced from the same sample in a study of blood T cell repertoires in COVID-19. Method: immunoSEQ multiplex PCR; TCRdb's copy keeps in-frame clones and lacks some. The sample lists about 250,000 clones; 85% were seen once. Source material: PBMCs or T cells enriched from blood (not recorded which). Receptors originate from a woman between 50 and 59 years old who had been exposed to COVID-19.

The chain uses TRBV2 and TRBJ2-2, with 10 bases identical to TRBD1. Germline V lookup: CDR1 SNHLY, CDR2 FYNNEI. The V gene end was trimmed by 1 base and the J gene end by 8 bases; junction bases not matched to a gene: 7. This CDR3 spans 16 amino acids. CDR3 residues: CASSEEGTGAMGELFF. The DNA for the CDR3 is TGTGCCAGCAGTGAAGAAGGGACAGGGGCCATGGGGGAGCTGTTTTTT.

The CDR3 is CASSQEAGGNQPQHF. CDR3 in DNA: TGTGCCAGCAGCCAAGAGGCGGGAGGCAATCAGCCCCAGCATTTT. J is TRBJ1-5 and V is TRBV4-2; D uncertain. The CDR3 is 15 residues long. The germline V gene encodes CDR1 LGHNA and CDR2 YNFKEQ. Trimming cost V 0 bases and J 2 bases, with 8 bases left between them.

This clone was recorded a few times. The chain uses TRBV5-1 and TRBJ2-7; D is unresolved. This CDR3 contains 14 residues. Trimming removed 0 bases from V and 3 bases from J, with 10 bases in between. Germline CDR1 SGHRS, CDR2 YFSETQ. Written as DNA, the CDR3 is TGCGCCAGCAGCTTGGAGCCAAGCCACTACGAGCAGTACTTC. As protein: CASSLEPSHYEQYF.

The chain recombines TRBV5-1 with TRBJ1-2, with 9 bases identical to TRBD1. Trimming removed 0 bases from V and 2 bases from J; junction bases left unmatched: 5. This CDR3 is built from 16 residues. The germline V gene has CDR1 SGHRS and CDR2 YFSETQ. The CDR3 spells CASSLANGQGNYGYTF. The CDR3 DNA sequence: TGCGCCAGCAGCTTGGCCAATGGACAGGGGAACTATGGCTACACCTTC.

The chain couples TRBV27 to TRBJ2-5, with TRBD2 identical over 7 bases. Losses at the gene ends were 7 bases for V and 3 bases for J; bases not matched to a gene: 5. Germline CDR1 reads MNHEY; CDR2 reads SMNVEV (reference sequence). CDR3 length equals 13 residues. CDR3 in DNA: TGTGCCAGCACCTCCCGGGGGGAAGAGACCCAGTACTTC. Amino acids: CASTSRGEETQYF.

The rearrangement joins TRBV7-9 to TRBJ2-3; D might be TRBD1 (6 bases). V lost 5 bases and J lost 0, with 12 bases in between. Germline lookup yields CDR1 SEHNR and CDR2 FQNEAQ (reference sequence). The CDR3 loop spans 15 amino acids. This CDR3 is CASSRQAASTDTQYF. The CDR3 DNA reads as TGTGCCAGCAGCCGACAGGCTGCTAGCACAGATACGCAGTATTTT.

In its sample, this clone was seen a few times. The chain recombines TRBV2 with TRBJ1-5, with D possibly TRBD1 on 5 matching bases. In germline, CDR1 is SNHLY, CDR2 FYNNEI. V lost 8 bases and J 4 bases, leaving 12 bases between the germline ends. The CDR3 contains 13 residues. CDR3 sequence reads: CASGRQLNQPQHF. The CDR3, as DNA: TGTGCCAGCGGAAGACAGTTAAATCAGCCCCAGCATTTT.

This CDR3 reads CASSLVGRAEAFF. In DNA, the CDR3 is TGTGCCAGCAGCTTGGTCGGGCGGGCTGAAGCTTTCTTT. This sequence joins TRBV11-2 and TRBJ1-1, with D uncertain. Germline V lookup: CDR1 SGHAT, CDR2 FQNNGV. V was clipped by 3 bases and J by 6 bases, with 11 bases between them. CDR3 length equals 13 residues.

This sequence joins TRBV5-6 and TRBJ1-4; D not resolved. V lost 3 bases, J lost 0 bases, and 12 bases lay in between. The length of the CDR3 is 16 residues. CDR1 SGHDT and CDR2 YYEEEE come from the germline V gene. As DNA, the CDR3 is TGTGCCAGCAGCTCAGAGGCCGGAGCAACTAATGAAAAACTGTTTTTT. It is translated as CASSSEAGATNEKLFF.

The rearrangement uses TRBV2 and TRBJ2-5, with 8 bases aligning to TRBD1. V trimming: 6 bases; J trimming: 5 bases; junction bases outside the gene matches: 5. Germline V CDR1 and CDR2: SNHLY, FYNNEI. This CDR3 spans 13 amino acids. CDR3 in amino acids: CASSPTGAETQYF. The CDR3 region has the DNA TGTGCCAGCAGCCCGACAGGGGCTGAGACCCAGTACTTC.

The DNA of the CDR3 is TGTGCCATCTGTGGGGGAGACGATCAGCCCCAGCATTTT. Its protein product is CAICGGDDQPQHF. The rearrangement links TRBV10-3 to TRBJ1-5; possibly TRBD1 for D (5 bases). This CDR3 has 13 amino acids. Looked up from germline, CDR1 is ENHRY and CDR2 is SYGVKD. The V end was cut by 8 bases, the J end by 5 bases, with 13 bases between.

The chain links TRBV2 to TRBJ1-1; D gene uncertain. V lost 5 bases to trimming and J lost 8 bases, with 12 bases between them. The CDR3 covers 12 residues. The germline gives CDR1 SNHLY, CDR2 FYNNEI. CDR3 nucleotides: TGTGCCAGCAGTCGAAACACACACGAAGCTTTCTTT. Translating gives CASSRNTHEAFF. The full variable domain, with the rest looked up from reference TRBV2 and TRBJ1-1, is EPEVTQTPSHQVTQMGQEVILRCVPISNHLYFYWYRQILGQKVEFLVSFYNNEISEKSEIFDDQFSVERPDGSNFTLKIRSTKLEDSAMYFCASSRNTHEAFFGQGTRLTVV.

The J gene is TRBJ1-2, the V gene TRBV2, with a possible D match to TRBD1 (6 bases). V was cut by 6 bases and J by 4 bases, with 15 bases left in between. The germline CDR1 and CDR2 sequences are SNHLY and FYNNEI. This CDR3 region has 14 residues. The CDR3 spells CASSGQFRGYGYTF. For the CDR3, the DNA is TGTGCCAGCAGCGGACAGTTTCGAGGCTATGGCTACACCTTC.

The V gene is TRBV2, the J gene TRBJ2-1; TRBD2 agrees at 8 bases. Losses at the gene ends were 6 bases for V and 4 bases for J; bases not matched to a gene: 8. Germline V gene lookup returns CDR1 SNHLY and CDR2 FYNNEI. The length of the CDR3 is 15 residues. The CDR3 loop is CASSPLAELYNEQFF. The CDR3 DNA is TGTGCCAGCAGCCCACTAGCGGAGTTATACAATGAGCAGTTCTTC.

V gene TRBV29-1 combines with J gene TRBJ2-1; D gene uncertain. This CDR3 has 13 residues. The germline V gene has CDR1 SQVTM and CDR2 ANQGSEA. V lost 4 bases, J lost 7 bases, and 14 bases lay in between. The CDR3 region has the DNA TGCAGCGTTGTGCCGAGCCTACCAAATGAGCAGTTCTTC. Protein: CSVVPSLPNEQFF.

This sequence joins TRBV28 and TRBJ2-7, with D unresolved. Germline assignment: CDR1 MDHEN and CDR2 SYDVKM. Trimming took off 6 bases at V and 6 bases at J, with 18 bases between the two ends. The CDR3 spans 14 residues. CDR3 in amino acids: CASRPPGSRSEQYF. The CDR3 DNA is TGTGCCAGCAGACCCCCCGGCTCAAGGAGCGAGCAGTACTTC.

The V and J genes are TRBV12-5 and TRBJ1-1, with a tentative D call TRBD1 (5 bases). This CDR3 is 15 amino acids long. V lost 7 bases and J 1 base, leaving 16 bases between the germline ends. Germline-derived CDR1 and CDR2 are LGHNT and FRNRAP. The CDR3 DNA follows: TGTGCTAGTGTATTTTCAGGACACGCGAACACTGAAGCTTTCTTT. It specifies CASVFSGHANTEAFF. The full variable domain, completed using reference TRBV12-5 and TRBJ1-1, is DARVTQTPRHKVTEMGQEVTMRCQPILGHNTVFWYRQTMMQGLELLAYFRNRAPLDDSGMPKDRFSAEMPDATLATLKIQPSEPRDSAVYFCASVFSGHANTEAFFGQGTRLTVV.

This clone has a single count. The gene calls are TRBV12-3 or TRBV12-4 and TRBJ1-1; weak D call: TRBD1 (5 bases). This CDR3 is 13 amino acids long. The germline V and J ends were trimmed by 8 bases and 1 base, with 11 bases remaining between them. For the CDR3, the DNA is TGTGCCAGCGGCGGCAGGGCGAACACTGAAGCTTTCTTT. Translating it yields CASGGRANTEAFF.

The chain recombines TRBV2 with TRBJ1-1; D not resolved. The V gene lost 5 bases and the J gene lost 7 bases, with 11 bases spanning the gap. The CDR3 covers 12 residues. The germline gives CDR1 SNHLY, CDR2 FYNNEI. The CDR3 nucleotides read TGTGCCAGCAGTAGCGGACGGGGTGAAGCTTTCTTT. It is translated as CASSSGRGEAFF.

V is TRBV15 and J is TRBJ1-1; 10 bases line up with TRBD1. The CDR3 consists of 14 residues. Looked up from germline, CDR1 is LNHNV and CDR2 is YYDKDF (reference sequence). Trimming cost V 7 bases and J 4 bases; bases outside gene matches: 6. In DNA form, the CDR3 reads TGTGCCACCACCTTGGACAGGGGGGGCACTGAAGCTTTCTTT. Encoded protein: CATTLDRGGTEAFF.

With respect to this clone: The identical CDR3 is also encoded by other nucleotide sequences in the sample. J is TRBJ1-1 and V is TRBV10-3; D might be TRBD1 (6 bases). V shed 8 bases and J shed 4 bases, with 14 bases lying between them. Germline lookup yields CDR1 ENHRY and CDR2 SYGVKD. CDR3 length equals 13 residues. CDR3 nucleotides: TGTGCCATCTCAGAAACAGGGAGCACTGAAGCTTTCTTT. Residues: CAISETGSTEAFF.

This clone was observed a handful of times. V is TRBV7-2 and J is TRBJ2-2; D gene uncertain. Between the trimmed V and J ends, which lost 0 bases and 15 bases, there was a span of 8 bases. This CDR3 spans 11 amino acids. Germline CDR1 reads SGHTA; CDR2 reads FQGNSA. CDR3 in DNA: TGTGCCAGCAGCTTAGCGAGTACGGTGTTTTTT. It translates to CASSLASTVFF.

J is TRBJ1-5 and V is TRBV5-5; no clear D gene. This CDR3 has 13 residues. Germline V gene lookup returns CDR1 SGHKS and CDR2 YYEKEE (reference sequence). V was pared by 1 base and J by 5 bases, with 7 bases between. The DNA of the CDR3 is TGTGCCAGCAGCTTGCGTCGGGATCAGCCCCAGCATTTT. It translates to CASSLRRDQPQHF.

The chain employs TRBV6-5 and TRBJ1-5; 9 nucleotides align to TRBD1. CDR3 length equals 14 residues. The trim removed 6 bases at V and 7 bases at J, leaving 7 bases unmatched. Germline loops: CDR1 MNHEY, CDR2 SVGAGI. DNA of the CDR3: TGTGCCAGCAGAGCAGGACAGGGGATCCAGCCCCAGCATTTT. Its translation is CASRAGQGIQPQHF.

This clone was counted a few times. The genes are TRBV5-5 and TRBJ1-5, with D unclear. The CDR3 length is 14 residues. CDR1 SGHKS and CDR2 YYEKEE come from the germline V gene (reference sequence). Trimming took off 2 bases at V and 3 bases at J, with 9 bases between the two ends. CDR3 in DNA: TGTGCCAGCAGCTTACTAGGGAACAATCAGCCCCAGCATTTT. Its protein is CASSLLGNNQPQHF.

This chain links TRBV19 with TRBJ2-7, with 8 bases fitting TRBD1. The CDR3 is made up of 17 amino acids. The V and J ends lost 2 bases and 4 bases, in that order; junction bases with no gene match: 13. Germline CDR1 reads LNHDA; CDR2 reads SQIVND (reference sequence). CDR3 coding DNA: TGTGCCAGTAGTATATCCGCGTCGGGGACAGGTGGTTACGAGCAGTACTTC. Translating it yields CASSISASGTGGYEQYF.

V is TRBV5-4 and J is TRBJ1-2, with D possibly being TRBD1 (6 bases). Per the germline V gene, CDR1 is SGHNT and CDR2 is YYREEE (reference sequence). Trimming pared 1 base from V and 7 bases from J, leaving 11 bases between. The CDR3 contains 13 residues. The CDR3: CASSLRGIGGYTF. The CDR3 DNA follows: TGTGCCAGCAGCTTGAGGGGGATTGGTGGCTACACCTTC.